The subject of this entry is one T cell receptor beta chain. Its target is not known. This sample was included in a study of response to subunit inactivated influenza vaccine. Study-wide results and caveats: A suggestion made by the authors is that each seasonal influenza vaccination recruits few new T cells.

The germline V gene has CDR1 MNHEY and CDR2 SVGEGT. This CDR3 contains 17 residues. J lost 1 base, V lost 3 bases, and 5 bases had no gene match. One entry per CDR3 protein results from TCRdb running MiXCR on the RT-PCR reads. The sample gives approximately 530,000 distinct CDR3 sequences, 7.5% to 8.5% of which show up once; 13% is in the top ten. This clonotype was obtained from a man between 50 and 70 years old who received an inactivated influenza vaccine. The chain combines TRBV6-2 or TRBV6-3 with TRBJ2-4; TRBD2 aligns across 11 bases. Sequences were derived from PBMCs from blood, sampled approximately 25 months after vaccination. The DNA of the CDR3 is TGTGCCAGCAGTTATACTAGCGGGAGTCCGGCCAAAAACATTCAGTACTTC. This codes for CASSYTSGSPAKNIQYF.